A single sample gave rise to the 8 T cell receptor beta chains below, sequenced in a study of vaccination and CD4 T cells after COVID-19. Treatment noted: approximately 9-day PBMC culture with coronavirus spike peptide pools or control peptides (ViraFEST assay). These TCRs are of unknown antigen specificity. The Oncomine TCR Beta short-read assay generated sequence data from the DNA of cultured CD4+ T cells. MiXCR, applied by TCRdb to the PCR reads, yields one record per CDR3 protein. The sample has 15,000 to 20,000 distinct CDR3 sequences, 53% seen once. The sample was CD4+ T cells from blood, cultured in vitro, taken before SARS-CoV-2 vaccination. These receptors were collected from a human donor who had recovered from COVID-19.

The chain couples TRBV15 to TRBJ2-5, with D possibly TRBD1 on 5 matching bases. The germline gives CDR1 LNHNV, CDR2 YYDKDF (reference sequence). The CDR3 has 16 amino acids. V lost 5 bases, J lost 5 bases, and 21 bases lay in between. The CDR3 protein is CATSRKATARAETQYF. The CDR3 coding sequence is TGTGCCACCAGCCGAAAAGCGACAGCCAGGGCTGAGACCCAGTACTTC. Full variable domain (rest looked up from reference TRBV15 and TRBJ2-5): DAMVIQNPRYQVTQFGKPVTLSCSQTLNHNVMYWYQQKSSQAPKLLFHYYDKDFNNEADTPDNFQSRRPNTSFCFLDIRSPGLGDTAMYLCATSRKATARAETQYFGPGTRLLVL.

V gene TRBV5-1 combines with J gene TRBJ2-1, with a weak D call TRBD2 (5 bases). From germline, CDR1 is SGHRS and CDR2 YFSETQ. Trimming left V 2 bases short and J 7 bases short, with 19 bases between. CDR3 length equals 16 residues. CDR3 region: CASSFRGATPRNEQFF. For the CDR3, the DNA is TGCGCCAGCAGCTTTCGGGGTGCGACTCCGCGGAATGAGCAGTTCTTC.

The CDR3 protein is CSARDFRGNYEQYF. Written as DNA, the CDR3 is TGCAGTGCTAGAGACTTCAGGGGGAACTACGAGCAGTACTTC. This sequence joins TRBV20-1 and TRBJ2-7, with 7 bases fitting TRBD1. This CDR3 region has 14 residues. Per germline, CDR1 DFQATT and CDR2 SNEGSKA (reference sequence). Trimming cost V 0 bases and J 3 bases; bases outside gene matches: 5.

To note about this clonotype: Compared with germline, one end of the junction differs, possibly owing to a read error. The genes are TRBV7-9 and TRBJ1-6, with 11 bases that match TRBD1. CDR1 is SEHNR and CDR2 is FQNEAQ in the germline V gene (reference sequence). This CDR3 has 15 amino acids. The CDR3 region has the DNA TGTGCCGGCAGCTGGGACAGGGGGAGAAGTTCACCCCTCCACTTT. Its protein is CAGSWDRGRSSPLHF. Supplemented by reference TRBV7-9 and TRBJ1-6, the full variable domain reads DTGVSQNPRHKITKRGQNVTFRCDPISEHNRLYWYRQTLGQGPEFLTYFQNEAQLEKSRLLSDRFSAERPKGSFSTLEIQRTEQGDSAMYLCAGSWDRGRSSPLHFGNGTRLTVT.

This clonotype was recorded a few times. The gene calls are TRBV20-1 and TRBJ2-7; 8 positions agree with TRBD2. Trimming took 6 bases from V and 3 from J; bases not matched to a gene: 13. The CDR3 has 15 residues. Germline loops: CDR1 DFQATT, CDR2 SNEGSKA (reference sequence). The CDR3 bases are TGCAGTGCGCCCCACCGGGCTAGCGGGCTCTACGAGCAGTACTTC. Translated: CSAPHRASGLYEQYF.

This clonotype was found a few times. The chain is built from TRBV10-3 and TRBJ2-5; perhaps D is TRBD1 or TRBD2 (7 bases each). This CDR3 contains 16 residues. Germline CDR1 and CDR2: ENHRY and SYGVKD. Trimming cost V 3 bases and J 2 bases, with 16 bases left between them. The CDR3 reads CAISEYAGGAQETQYF. Here the CDR3 DNA reads TGTGCCATCAGTGAATATGCAGGGGGGGCTCAAGAGACCCAGTACTTC.

The chain combines TRBV4-1 with TRBJ1-5; D perhaps matches TRBD1 (6 bases). Trimming shortened V by 0 bases and J by 4 bases, and 13 bases separated the two germline ends. There are 16 residues in the CDR3. Germline CDR1 reads MGHRA; CDR2 reads YSYEKL. Here the CDR3 DNA reads TGCGCCAGCAGCCAAGACTATAGGGGGGGAAATCAGCCCCAGCATTTT. Translated: CASSQDYRGGNQPQHF.

This clonotype was seen a handful of times. V usage is TRBV28 and J usage is TRBJ1-2, with 10 nucleotides matching TRBD1. CDR3 length: 16 amino acids. Per the germline V gene, CDR1 is MDHEN and CDR2 is SYDVKM. The J segment lost 3 bases and the V segment lost 3 bases, leaving 7 bases of the junction unmatched. The CDR3 protein is CASSFRTGGVDYGYTF. The CDR3 DNA reads TGTGCCAGCAGTTTTCGGACAGGGGGTGTCGACTATGGCTACACCTTC.